This T cell receptor beta chain is from a study of T cell responses to AZD1222 COVID-19 vaccine. To note about this clone: The antigen remains unidentified.

Assay: immunoSEQ multiplex PCR; the TCRdb copy retains only in-frame clones and omits some. The sample lists 75,000 to 100,000 clones; 88% were seen once. Regarding the study as a whole: Donors were chiefly white British, with a greater number of females, and clonal diversity was perhaps underestimated. Within unmutated variant regions lay the reported targets of nearly half of spike-specific TCRs.

The germline V gene has CDR1 SGHDN and CDR2 FVKESK. The V and J ends lost 4 bases and 5 bases respectively, with 26 bases between them. The length of the CDR3 is 18 residues. The sequencing used peripheral blood, collected on day 0 of MenACWY control vaccination. The chain employs TRBV14 and TRBJ1-1, with D possibly TRBD1 on 6 matching bases. This clonotype originated in an adult in good health. This CDR3 reads CASSPTGGTEEKRTEAFF. DNA for the CDR3: TGTGCCAGCAGCCCGACAGGTGGTACAGAGGAGAAGCGTACTGAAGCTTTCTTT.